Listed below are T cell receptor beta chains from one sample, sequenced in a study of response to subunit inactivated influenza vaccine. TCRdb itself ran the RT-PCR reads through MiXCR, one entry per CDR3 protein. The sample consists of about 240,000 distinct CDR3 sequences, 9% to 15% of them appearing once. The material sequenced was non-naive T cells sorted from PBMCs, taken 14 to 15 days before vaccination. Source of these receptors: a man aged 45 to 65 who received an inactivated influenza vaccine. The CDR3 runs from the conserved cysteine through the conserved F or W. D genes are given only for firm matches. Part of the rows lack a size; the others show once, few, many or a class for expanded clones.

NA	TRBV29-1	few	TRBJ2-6	CSVKRSSGANVLTF	TGCAGCGTCAAAAGGAGCTCTGGGGCCAACGTCCTGACTTTC
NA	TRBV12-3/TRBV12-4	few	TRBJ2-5	CASSLSPGEETQYF	TGTGCCAGCAGTTTAAGCCCCGGGGAAGAGACCCAGTACTTC
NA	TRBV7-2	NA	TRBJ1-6	CASSLVFRGGSPLHF	TGTGCCAGCAGCTTAGTCTTTAGGGGGGGTTCACCCCTCCACTTT
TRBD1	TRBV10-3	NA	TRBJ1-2	CAISADRVEGYTF	TGTGCCATCAGTGCTGACAGGGTCGAAGGCTACACCTTC
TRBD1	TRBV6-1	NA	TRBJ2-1	CASSRQGPNNEQFF	TGTGCCAGCAGTCGACAGGGACCAAACAATGAGCAGTTCTTC
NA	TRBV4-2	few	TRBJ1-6	CASSQEVKGGSPLHF	TGTGCCAGCAGCCAAGAAGTAAAAGGGGGGTCACCCCTCCACTTT
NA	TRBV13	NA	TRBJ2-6	CASSPSEGLGGANVLTF	TGTGCCAGCAGCCCCTCGGAAGGTCTGGGGGGGGCCAACGTCCTGACTTTC
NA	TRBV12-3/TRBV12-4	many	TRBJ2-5	CASSIKAVWATQYF	TGTGCCAGCAGCATTAAGGCTGTTTGGGCGACCCAGTACTTC
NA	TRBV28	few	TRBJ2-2	CASTGASNTGELFF	TGTGCCAGCACGGGTGCTAGCAACACCGGGGAGCTGTTTTTT
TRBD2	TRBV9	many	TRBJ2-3	CASSASREGRTDTQYF	TGTGCCAGCAGCGCCTCAAGGGAGGGCCGCACAGATACGCAGTATTTT
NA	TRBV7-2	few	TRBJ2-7	CASSYRDGTYEQYF	TGTGCCAGCAGCTACCGGGACGGAACCTACGAGCAGTACTTC
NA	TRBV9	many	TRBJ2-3	CASSVGGGSTDTQYF	TGTGCCAGCAGCGTTGGGGGCGGTAGCACAGATACGCAGTATTTT
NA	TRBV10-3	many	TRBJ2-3	CAISPENQDTQYF	TGTGCCATCAGTCCCGAAAACCAAGATACGCAGTATTTT